Included here is one T cell receptor (beta chain) sequence, with context. This clone was detected only once. There is no known antigen for this receptor. No qualities accompany the bases; no much larger clone lies one base away. This entry comes from a study of blood T cell repertoires in COVID-19 (dated by TCRdb to the early 2020s). About the study as a whole: The collaborator samples originated in the United States, Italy and Spain and spanned the acute and convalescent phases of COVID-19. The material from the prospective study consisted of cDNA or gDNA derived from T cells, B-cell-depleted T cells, or PBMCs. Subjects who had been exposed to COVID-19, were actively infected with it, or had recovered from it provided the deeply sampled blood TCRbeta repertoires that made up the dataset. The repertoires were released in a freely available public database intended as a resource for research on the immune response to SARS-CoV-2. Samples were obtained from the ongoing ImmuneRACE study (first 160 participants) and from some 1,200 subjects provided by 6 global collaborators. The sample metadata nearly always contained a de-identified subject ID, COVID-19 status, age in years and sex. HLA class I and class II types, where available, came from metadata supplied by the sample provider rather than from assay-based typing.

The germline V and J ends show losses of 6 bases and 10 bases respectively, and no gene match explains 11 bases of the junction. The germline V gene (reference sequence) provides CDR1 MNHEY and CDR2 SMNVEV. Taken from cysteine to phenylalanine, the CDR3 has 14 residues. The DNA shown is the 42-base CDR3, in frame from base 1. TCRbeta CDR3 regions were amplified from genomic DNA by means of the immunoSEQ Assay, a bias-controlled multiplex PCR. The study's processing was this. The number of nucleated cells in each sample was estimated by amplification of reference gene primers within the assay. To quantify the absolute abundance of each unique TCRbeta CDR3 rearrangement, sequence reads were collapsed and filtered. For each sample, productive Simpson clonality was calculated by taking the square root of Simpson's diversity index across productive rearrangements. In its TCRdb copy, this immuneACCESS table keeps in-frame sequences only and misses some clones. Where compared with another copy, unresolved V genes explain less than half of these, and the others have no known cause. Clonal size and the V and J genes are those of that table, whereas D and trimming came from the DNA. Present in this sample are 200,000 to 250,000 clones, 90% of which were seen just once. Together, the top ten hold over 12% of the sample.

Here is what the overall study found, with its caveats: Clinical and demographic metadata were provided uncurated, with the amount varying by source and participant.

Enrolling through a virtual design, the prospective study's participants ranged in age from roughly 18 to 90 years and lived across 20 to 25 United States geographic areas. In the prospective study, cohorts were assigned on the basis of participant-reported clinical history obtained from a screening survey and a study questionnaire. Exposed participants had been in contact with someone with a PCR-confirmed or clinician-diagnosed COVID-19 case within 2 weeks of study entry. In the prospective study, mobile phlebotomists collected whole blood, serum and a nasopharyngeal or oropharyngeal swab from each participant. Over a roughly two-month period, participants in the prospective study had the option of providing additional blood draws and questionnaires. Blood samples from the prospective study were shipped frozen or at room temperature prior to DNA extraction.

The material sequenced was PBMCs or T cells enriched from blood (not recorded which). The TCR originated in a young man who had been exposed to COVID-19. The rearranged chain carries TRBV27 and TRBJ2-1, with TRBD2 identical over 8 junction bases. The CDR3 protein: CASSPWTSPWEQFF. The DNA sequence reads TGTGCCAGCAGCCCTTGGACTAGCCCTTGGGAGCAGTTCTTC.